The source of this T cell receptor (beta chain) is a study of shared clonotypes between healthy human individuals. Findings and caveats of the study: The study found lower generation probabilities in non-shared clonotypes than in those shared by all four donors.

Remarks on this clone: Its antigen is as yet unknown.

The V gene's germline CDR1 is MGHDK and CDR2 SYGVNS. The V gene end was trimmed by 9 bases and the J gene end by 0 bases; junction bases not matched to a gene: 10. The CDR3 sequence is 18 residues long. The method was immunoSEQ multiplex PCR; TCRdb's version includes in-frame clones alone and lacks a portion of them. In the table there are 2 million to 2.5 million clones, roughly 92% of which are singletons. The V call is TRBV25-1, the J call TRBJ2-2, with 13 bases lining up with TRBD2. Sample: naive CD4+ T cells from PBMCs. Subset denoted: CD45RA+ positively selected. This receptor was obtained from a man in his late teens or twenties in good health. Some clones in this sample may be carry-over from other donors' samples. As DNA, the CDR3 is TGTGCCAGTATGCCAACTAGCGGGAGGGACTCGAACACCGGGGAGCTGTTTTTT. This codes for CASMPTSGRDSNTGELFF.